These 8 T cell receptor beta chains were all obtained from the same sample, sequenced in a study of blood T cell repertoires in COVID-19. Using immunoSEQ multiplex PCR, the repertoire was profiled, and TCRdb retains in-frame clones only, with some absent. Of under 300,000 clones listed, around 83% are singletons. Sample: peripheral blood. These receptor sequences come from a woman aged 40-49 years who had recovered from COVID-19.

This chain connects TRBV15 to TRBJ1-1, with D possibly TRBD1 on 6 matching bases. The CDR3 has 15 residues. The germline V gene encodes CDR1 LNHNV and CDR2 YYDKDF (reference sequence). V lost 3 bases and J 8 bases, leaving 19 bases between the germline ends. The CDR3 region has the DNA TGTGCCACCAGCAGCAACAGACAGGCCTCCGGGGAAGCTTTCTTT. This gives the protein CATSSNRQASGEAFF.

The CDR3 here is CASGEAGALVQPQHF. The CDR3 DNA reads as TGTGCCAGCGGCGAGGCGGGGGCACTGGTTCAGCCCCAGCATTTT. The genes are TRBV28 and TRBJ1-5, with D possibly TRBD1 on 6 matching bases. The V and J ends lost 8 bases and 6 bases respectively, with 20 bases between them. CDR1 is MDHEN, CDR2 SYDVKM, per germline. This CDR3 has 15 amino acids.

In nucleotides, the CDR3 is TGTGCCATCAGTGACGGACAGGGGGTACAGCCCCAGCATTTT. It specifies CAISDGQGVQPQHF. This chain links TRBV10-3 with TRBJ1-5, with 10 bases matching TRBD1. V gave up 3 bases and J gave up 7 bases; unmatched junction bases: 3. The germline V gene encodes CDR1 ENHRY and CDR2 SYGVKD. The CDR3 spans 14 residues.

The chain couples TRBV6-1 to TRBJ1-5; no firm D call. Germline V CDR1 and CDR2: MNHNS, SASEGT. V lost 2 bases, J lost 0 bases, and 11 bases lay in between. This CDR3 contains 16 residues. The CDR3 sequence is CASSERRSNSNQPQHF. The CDR3 DNA is TGTGCCAGCAGTGAACGGCGGAGCAATAGCAATCAGCCCCAGCATTTT.

In DNA, the CDR3 is TGTGCCACCAGTGATTTTGGCTCACAAGAGACCCAGTACTTC. This sequence encodes CATSDFGSQETQYF. The rearrangement links TRBV24-1 to TRBJ2-5, with unresolved D. CDR1 is KGHDR, CDR2 SFDVKD, per germline. V was shortened by 1 base and J by 2 bases, with 7 bases between the two germline ends. CDR3 length: 14 residues.

The chain has TRBV28 and TRBJ1-2; TRBD1 might be the D (5 bases). The V end lost 0 bases, the J end lost 2 bases, and 13 bases lay between the germline ends. Per germline, CDR1 MDHEN and CDR2 SYDVKM. This CDR3 spans 16 amino acids. DNA for the CDR3: TGTGCCAGCAGTTTATGGGAGACAGTAACCAACTATGGCTACACCTTC. It yields the protein CASSLWETVTNYGYTF.

This clone has more than one count but fewer than ten. This rearrangement joins TRBV28 to TRBJ1-6, with 8 bases lining up with TRBD1. CDR3 length equals 14 residues. The junction had 8 bases not matched to a gene; V was cut back by 9 bases and J by 7 bases. Germline assignment: CDR1 MDHEN and CDR2 SYDVKM. The CDR3 DNA is TGTGCCAGTACCATGGGACAGGCGAATTCACCCCTCCACTTT. It yields the protein CASTMGQANSPLHF. The complete variable domain, with remaining parts taken from reference TRBV28 and TRBJ1-6, reads DVKVTQSSRYLVKRTGEKVFLECVQDMDHENMFWYRQDPGLGLRLIYFSYDVKMKEKGDIPEGYSVSREKKERFSLILESASTNQTSMYLCASTMGQANSPLHFGNGTRLTVT.

The CDR3 is CASKQGAPATEAFF. The CDR3 DNA sequence: TGTGCCAGTAAACAGGGGGCGCCGGCAACTGAAGCTTTCTTT. The chain uses TRBV19 and TRBJ1-1; 9 bases map to TRBD1. V lost 7 bases and J lost 5; bases outside the gene matches: 8. Germline V gene sequence: CDR1 LNHDA, CDR2 SQIVND (reference sequence). The CDR3 runs to 14 residues.